This T cell receptor (beta chain) came from a study of blood T cell repertoires in COVID-19. In the authors' workflow: How many nucleated cells were present was estimated from reference gene primer amplification. Clones were read by immunoSEQ multiplex PCR, and TCRdb kept only the in-frame ones, dropping some. That table supplies the V and J calls and clone size; D and trimming were determined from the DNA. This table has over 350,000 clones, just under 90% appearing once. CDR1 is KGHDR, CDR2 SFDVKD, per germline. The ends lost 3 bases at V and 5 bases at J; junction bases unmatched: 6. This CDR3 has 16 residues. What the recovered Cohort 3 donors had was two negative PCRs, clearance, or symptom resolution.

The receptor was derived from a woman between 50 and 59 years old who had recovered from COVID-19. The sequencing sample was made of PBMCs or T cells enriched from blood (not recorded which). This sequence joins TRBV24-1 and TRBJ2-2, with TRBD1 matching over 9 bases. As DNA, the CDR3 is TGTGCCACCAGTGATAAGACCGGGACAGGGACCGGGGAGCTGTTTTTT. Translated, it gives CATSDKTGTGTGELFF.